One sample yielded the 27 T cell receptor beta chains listed below, sequenced in a study of regulatory T cells in long-lasting Graves disease. Library construction for TCR beta used iRepertoire HTBI primers and Arm-PCR of CDR3 regions. TCRdb reanalysed the multiplex PCR reads using MiXCR and keeps one entry per CDR3 protein. The sample has about 540,000 distinct CDR3 sequences, 13% seen once. Time point in this sample: newly diagnosed GD, antithyroid drugs for less than 3 months. Following extraction of RNA from PBMCs, that RNA was used to make the TCR library. These data were also reused for a study on T cells in Graves' hyperthyroidism and ophthalmopathy.

Sequenced here: peripheral blood mononuclear cells (PBMCs), sampled at new diagnosis, from a patient treated with antithyroid drugs. The receptors come from a man under 40 with Graves disease.

This clonotype was observed at least ten times. The V and J genes are TRBV30 and TRBJ2-7; the D gene is possibly TRBD1 (6 bases). The germline V gene has CDR1 GTSNPN and CDR2 SVGIG (reference sequence). The CDR3 has 13 residues. The V and J ends lost 6 bases and 1 base respectively, with 13 bases between them. DNA for the CDR3: TGTGCCTGCTCTGGACAGTTATCCTACGAGCAGTACTTC. This sequence encodes CACSGQLSYEQYF.

This clonotype occurred many times. This chain joins TRBV29-1 and TRBJ2-3; D gene uncertain. V was clipped by 5 bases and J by 1 base, with 4 bases between them. The CDR3 covers 11 residues. In germline, CDR1 is SQVTM, CDR2 ANQGSEA. CDR3 region: CSVRGTDTQYF. In nucleotides, the CDR3 is TGCAGCGTTCGCGGCACAGATACGCAGTATTTT.

Comment on this clonotype: The likely explanation is a read error, given a far larger clone one base away. The CDR3 is CAWSQLTGPGGSGQYF. The DNA for the CDR3 is TGTGCCTGGAGTCAACTTACCGGCCCGGGGGGGTCCGGGCAGTACTTC. This rearrangement joins TRBV30 to TRBJ2-5, with 8 bases identical to TRBD2. V lost 2 bases to trimming and J lost 11 bases; unmatched junction nucleotides: 19. The CDR3 totals 16 residues. CDR1 and CDR2 (germline): GTSNPN, SVGIG (reference sequence).

Concerning this clonotype itself: A read error may explain this, as a much larger clone is one base away. V usage is TRBV9 and J usage is TRBJ2-7; 7 bases align to TRBD2. Germline-derived CDR1 and CDR2 are SGDLS and YYNGEE. The V gene end was trimmed by 4 bases and the J gene end by 7 bases; junction bases not matched to a gene: 17. The CDR3 loop spans 16 amino acids. CDR3 sequence (DNA): TGTGCCAGCAGCTCCGCCGGTCTAGCGGCCTACAATGAGCAGTACTTC. Translating it yields CASSSAGLAAYNEQYF.

This clonotype appeared a few times. This rearrangement joins TRBV20-1 to TRBJ2-3; 11 bases fit TRBD2. Germline CDR1 is DFQATT and CDR2 is SNEGSKA (reference sequence). CDR3 length: 15 residues. Unmatched junction bases numbered 9, after V lost 6 bases and J lost 4 bases. CDR3 coding DNA: TGCAGTGCGACTCATCTAGCGGGAGGACCAGATACGCAGTATTTT. It encodes CSATHLAGGPDTQYF.

Many counts were recorded for this clonotype. The V and J genes are TRBV12-3 or TRBV12-4 and TRBJ2-1; 10 bases agree with TRBD2. Losses at the gene ends were 11 bases for V and 8 bases for J; bases not matched to a gene: 12. This CDR3 is 14 amino acids long. CDR3 sequence reads: CAATLAGGVDEQFF. CDR3 DNA: TGTGCCGCCACCTTAGCGGGAGGTGTCGATGAGCAGTTCTTC.

This clonotype was observed at least ten times. This chain connects TRBV12-3 or TRBV12-4 to TRBJ1-2; D call uncertain. Trimming left V 2 bases short and J 4 bases short, with 8 bases between. The CDR3 length is 13 residues. CDR3 nucleotide sequence: TGTGCCAGCAGTTTATTGGTGGGCTATGGCTACACCTTC. Protein: CASSLLVGYGYTF.

This clonotype was picked up many times. V usage is TRBV5-6 and J usage is TRBJ2-7; D not certain. CDR1 is SGHDT, CDR2 YYEEEE, per germline. The CDR3 is 14 amino acids. V was shortened by 0 bases and J by 2 bases, with 9 bases between the two germline ends. The CDR3 region is CASSLGVEAYEQYF. CDR3 in DNA: TGTGCCAGCAGCTTGGGAGTAGAGGCCTACGAGCAGTACTTC. Looking up the rest from reference TRBV5-6 and TRBJ2-7 gives the full variable domain: DAGVTQSPTHLIKTRGQQVTLRCSPKSGHDTVSWYQQALGQGPQFIFQYYEEEERQRGNFPDRFSGHQFPNYSSELNVNALLLGDSALYLCASSLGVEAYEQYFGPGTRLTVT.

The table lists this clonotype with many counts. The CDR3 region is CASSSGLAGGIGSYNEQFF. In DNA form, the CDR3 reads TGTGCCAGCAGTTCAGGACTAGCGGGAGGAATTGGCTCCTACAATGAGCAGTTCTTC. V usage is TRBV6-5 and J usage is TRBJ2-1, with 14 bases matching TRBD2. Trimming at V came to 4 bases and at J to 0 bases, leaving 8 bases not matched to a gene. The germline V gene has CDR1 MNHEY and CDR2 SVGAGI. The CDR3 length is 19 residues.

The V and J genes are TRBV28 and TRBJ1-6; 8 bases are shared with TRBD1. Germline V CDR1 and CDR2: MDHEN, SYDVKM. This CDR3 has 15 residues. V lost 5 bases, J lost 9 bases, and 9 bases stayed unmatched. CDR3 sequence (DNA): TGTGCCAGCAGTGAGGGGACAGGCCCTAGTTCACCCCTCCACTTT. It is translated as CASSEGTGPSSPLHF.

This clonotype was picked up many times. The V call is TRBV10-3, the J call TRBJ2-1; TRBD2 matches at 10 bases. Germline CDR1 ENHRY, CDR2 SYGVKD. Unmatched junction bases numbered 7, after V lost 3 bases and J lost 2 bases. The CDR3 totals 17 residues. In nucleotides, the CDR3 is TGTGCCATCAGTGAAGCCAGCGGGAGGGCCACCTACAATGAGCAGTTCTTC. It specifies CAISEASGRATYNEQFF.

This clonotype was observed at least ten times. This chain connects TRBV20-1 to TRBJ1-5; possible D gene TRBD1, 6 bases. CDR3 length: 13 amino acids. The germline V gene encodes CDR1 DFQATT and CDR2 SNEGSKA (reference sequence). V lost 6 bases and J lost 5, with 14 bases in between. This CDR3 is CSAQPTGDQPQHF. CDR3 coding DNA: TGCAGTGCCCAACCGACAGGTGATCAGCCCCAGCATTTT.

Details on this clonotype: It may be a read error: a sequence one base away is much more abundant. The conserved closing phenylalanine or tryptophan is absent in this CDR3, likely reflecting a read error. The rearrangement joins TRBV11-2 to TRBJ2-2, with TRBD2 identical over 7 bases. Per the germline V gene, CDR1 is SGHAT and CDR2 is FQNNGV. The V gene end was trimmed by 5 bases and the J gene end by 0 bases; junction bases not matched to a gene: 3. This CDR3 spans 15 amino acids. In DNA, the CDR3 is TGTGCCAGCAGCCATGGGACTACGAACACCGGGGAGCTGTTTTCT. Amino acids: CASSHGTTNTGELFS.

The chain carries TRBV5-4 and TRBJ2-3; D unclear. Germline assignment: CDR1 SGHNT and CDR2 YYREEE (reference sequence). This CDR3 region has 12 residues. V was pared by 4 bases and J by 5 bases, with 8 bases between. The CDR3 is CASSPKEDTQYF. The CDR3 nucleotides are TGTGCCAGCAGCCCCAAGGAAGATACGCAGTATTTT.

This chain connects TRBV11-2 to TRBJ2-3; TRBD1 is a possible D gene (6 bases). Germline-derived CDR1 and CDR2 are SGHAT and FQNNGV. With 2 bases removed from V and 0 bases from J, the gap between germline ends came to 15 bases. The CDR3 runs 17 residues. This CDR3 is CASSLPPRDTSTDTQYF. The CDR3 coding sequence is TGTGCCAGCAGCTTACCCCCTCGGGACACAAGCACAGATACGCAGTATTTT. The whole variable domain, remainder taken from reference TRBV11-2 and TRBJ2-3, is EAGVAQSPRYKIIEKRQSVAFWCNPISGHATLYWYQQILGQGPKLLIQFQNNGVVDDSQLPKDRFSAERLKGVDSTLKIQPAKLEDSAVYLCASSLPPRDTSTDTQYFGPGTRLTVL.

This chain uses TRBV29-1 with TRBJ2-7; TRBD1 matches 7 bases. This CDR3 region has 14 residues. The V gene end was trimmed by 4 bases and the J gene end by 3 bases; junction bases not matched to a gene: 9. CDR1 is SQVTM, CDR2 ANQGSEA, per germline. CDR3 sequence reads: CSVAGQTGYYEQYF. CDR3 DNA: TGCAGCGTTGCGGGACAGACGGGATACTACGAGCAGTACTTC.

This clonotype was seen more than once but under ten times. The chain joins TRBV29-1 to TRBJ2-1; D gene ambiguous. From germline, CDR1 is SQVTM and CDR2 ANQGSEA. The V end was cut by 8 bases, the J end by 8 bases, with 16 bases between. The CDR3 covers 12 residues. CDR3 loop: CSHPVDSYEQFF. CDR3 DNA: TGCAGCCATCCGGTGGATAGCTATGAGCAGTTCTTC.

A note on this clonotype: This clone may be a read error of a much larger clone one base away. The gene calls are TRBV10-3 and TRBJ1-1; 7 bases fit TRBD1. The CDR3 runs to 13 residues. The junction had 3 bases not matched to a gene; V was cut back by 4 bases and J by 4 bases. The germline V gene has CDR1 ENHRY and CDR2 SYGVKD. The CDR3 is CAISAAGGTEAFF. The CDR3 DNA follows: TGTGCCATCAGTGCTGCAGGGGGCACTGAAGCTTTCTTT.

This clonotype was counted a few times. This chain joins TRBV5-6 and TRBJ1-3; D is undetermined. The CDR3 consists of 14 residues. V was cut by 0 bases and J by 7 bases, with 11 bases left in between. Germline assignment: CDR1 SGHDT and CDR2 YYEEEE. CDR3: CASSLGAAVNTIYF. CDR3 sequence (DNA): TGTGCCAGCAGCTTGGGGGCCGCAGTGAACACCATATATTTT.

With regard to this clonotype: This probably arose from a read error, given a far larger clone one base away. The final CDR3 position lacks the conserved phenylalanine or tryptophan, pointing to a likely read error. The chain has TRBV28 and TRBJ1-2; no reliable D call. The CDR3 has 12 amino acids. In germline, CDR1 is MDHEN, CDR2 SYDVKM. V was cut by 6 bases and J by 3 bases, with 8 bases left in between. The CDR3 DNA reads as TGTGCCAGCAGCCAAGACTACTATGGCTACACCTCC. Protein: CASSQDYYGYTS.

This chain uses TRBV25-1 with TRBJ2-7; D possibly corresponds to TRBD2 (6 bases). Deletions cut 8 bases from V and 2 bases from J, with 7 bases between. Germline CDR1 and CDR2: MGHDK and SYGVNS. This CDR3 has 11 amino acids. CDR3 in amino acids: CASGRPYEQYF. The CDR3 region has the DNA TGTGCCAGCGGGAGGCCCTACGAGCAGTACTTC.

This clonotype appeared many times. The gene calls are TRBV9 and TRBJ1-2, with D perhaps TRBD1 (6 bases). V lost 0 bases, J lost 8 bases, and 14 bases lay in between. Germline CDR1 and CDR2: SGDLS and YYNGEE. This CDR3 contains 14 residues. The CDR3 DNA follows: TGTGCCAGCAGCGTAGCTGGTGGGGGGCAAGGCTACACCTTC. This codes for CASSVAGGGQGYTF.

This clonotype was seen many times. This chain uses TRBV20-1 with TRBJ2-1, with 9 bases matching TRBD2. CDR1 is DFQATT, CDR2 SNEGSKA, per germline (reference sequence). V lost 1 base and J lost 7; bases outside the gene matches: 5. This CDR3 is 14 amino acids long. The CDR3 DNA reads as TGCAGTGCTAGAGGGGGACTAGCAATTAATGAGCAGTTCTTC. Protein sequence: CSARGGLAINEQFF.

This clonotype was seen a few times. The V call is TRBV30, the J call TRBJ1-5, with TRBD1 matching 7 bases. V shed 5 bases, J shed 7 bases, and the junction held 8 bases outside the gene matches. This CDR3 comprises 13 residues. Germline V CDR1 and CDR2: GTSNPN, SVGIG (reference sequence). CDR3 sequence: CAWATGNGQPQHF. CDR3 DNA: TGTGCCTGGGCGACAGGGAACGGGCAGCCCCAGCATTTT.

The genes are TRBV15 and TRBJ2-5; TRBD2 aligns across 10 bases. Germline loops: CDR1 LNHNV, CDR2 YYDKDF (reference sequence). The CDR3 runs 17 residues. V lost 6 bases to trimming and J lost 0 bases; unmatched junction nucleotides: 10. CDR3 coding DNA: TGTGCCACCAGGGTAACAGTAGGACTAGCGGACCAAGAGACCCAGTACTTC. It specifies CATRVTVGLADQETQYF.

The V gene is TRBV27, the J gene TRBJ1-5; D possibly corresponds to TRBD1 (5 bases). V was trimmed by 6 bases and J by 2 bases, leaving 14 bases between them. Germline V lookup: CDR1 MNHEY, CDR2 SMNVEV (reference sequence). This CDR3 is 15 amino acids long. In DNA, the CDR3 is TGTGCCAGCAGAAATCTGGGGGGAGGCAATCAGCCCCAGCATTTT. This encodes CASRNLGGGNQPQHF.

This clonotype showed up many times. The chain combines TRBV5-1 with TRBJ2-7; TRBD1 aligns across 10 bases. The CDR3 spans 16 residues. J was trimmed by 4 bases and V by 0 bases; bases with no gene match: 7. Germline assignment: CDR1 SGHRS and CDR2 YFSETQ. For the CDR3, the DNA is TGCGCCAGCAGCTTGGATGGGGACAGGGGAGGTTACGAGCAGTACTTC. It translates to CASSLDGDRGGYEQYF.